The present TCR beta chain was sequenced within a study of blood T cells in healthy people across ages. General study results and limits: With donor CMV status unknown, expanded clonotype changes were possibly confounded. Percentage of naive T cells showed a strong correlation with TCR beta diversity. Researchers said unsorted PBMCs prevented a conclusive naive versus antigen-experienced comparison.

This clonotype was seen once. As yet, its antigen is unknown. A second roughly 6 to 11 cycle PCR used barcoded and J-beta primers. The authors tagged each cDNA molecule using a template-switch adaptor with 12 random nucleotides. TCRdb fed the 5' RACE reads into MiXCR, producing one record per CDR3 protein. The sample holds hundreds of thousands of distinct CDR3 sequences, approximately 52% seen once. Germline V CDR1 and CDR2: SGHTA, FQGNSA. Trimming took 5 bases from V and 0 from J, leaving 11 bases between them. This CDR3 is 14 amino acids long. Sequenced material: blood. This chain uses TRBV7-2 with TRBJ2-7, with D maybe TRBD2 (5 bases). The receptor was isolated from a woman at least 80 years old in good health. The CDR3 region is CASSASRSSYEQYF. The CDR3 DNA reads TGTGCCAGCAGCGCTAGCAGGAGCTCCTACGAGCAGTACTTC.